A selection of T cell receptor beta chains follows, all from one sample in a study of blood T cell repertoires in COVID-19. Some clones are missing from TCRdb's copy, which holds only in-frame ones; the method was immunoSEQ multiplex PCR. The repertoire holds over 120,000 clones, with around 80% as singletons. Sequenced input: peripheral blood. All receptors come from a woman aged 60-75 years with acute or convalescent COVID-19. Both conserved end residues are part of each CDR3. Each record gives: V gene, D gene, J gene, clone size, CDR3 protein, CDR3 DNA. D genes are given only for firm matches. Clone size appears in some rows only: once, few, many, or a class for an expanded clone.

>TRBV28|NA|TRBJ1-5|NA
CASSHGQARINQPQHF
TGTGCCAGCAGCCATGGACAAGCCCGAATCAATCAGCCCCAGCATTTT
>TRBV5-4|TRBD1|TRBJ1-3|NA
CASSSGQAFSGNTIYF
TGTGCCAGCAGCTCGGGACAGGCCTTCTCTGGAAACACCATATATTTT
>TRBV10-3|TRBD1|TRBJ1-1|NA
CAISLTGSLDTEAFF
TGTGCCATCAGTTTGACAGGGTCGTTGGACACTGAAGCTTTCTTT
>TRBV3-1/TRBV3-2|TRBD1|TRBJ1-1|once
CASSRDSFMNTEAFF
TGTGCCAGCAGCCGGGACAGCTTCATGAACACTGAAGCTTTCTTT
>TRBV10-3|NA|TRBJ1-6|NA
CAISESGQGRSPLHF
TGTGCCATCAGTGAGTCGGGCCAGGGGAGATCACCCCTCCACTTT
>TRBV18|TRBD2|TRBJ2-3|NA
CASSPIKVGRAWSDTQYF
TGTGCCAGCTCACCAATTAAAGTCGGGAGGGCCTGGTCAGATACGCAGTATTTT
>TRBV6-5|TRBD1|TRBJ1-2|NA
CASTWDRVDYGYTF
TGTGCCAGCACCTGGGACAGGGTCGACTATGGCTACACCTTC
>TRBV3-1/TRBV3-2|NA|TRBJ2-1|NA
CASQISAAYEQFF
TGTGCCAGCCAGATATCAGCGGCCTATGAGCAGTTCTTC
>TRBV9|TRBD2|TRBJ2-1|NA
CASSVAASGRSEQFF
TGTGCCAGCAGCGTAGCGGCTAGCGGGAGGTCTGAGCAGTTCTTC
>TRBV9|TRBD1|TRBJ2-6|NA
CASRGQALHSGANVLTF
TGTGCCAGCAGGGGACAGGCTCTTCACTCTGGGGCCAACGTCCTGACTTTC
>TRBV4-2|NA|TRBJ1-1|NA
CASSPMGGGHTEAFF
TGTGCCAGCAGCCCCATGGGGGGGGGACACACTGAAGCTTTCTTT
>TRBV19|TRBD1|TRBJ2-3|NA
CATQRQGRADTQYF
TGTGCCACCCAACGACAGGGGCGGGCAGATACGCAGTATTTT
>TRBV30|TRBD2|TRBJ2-5|NA
CAWSGTSGSPQETQYF
TGTGCCTGGAGCGGGACTAGCGGGAGCCCCCAAGAGACCCAGTACTTC
>TRBV30|NA|TRBJ1-3|NA
CAWSNPDRSGNTIYF
TGTGCCTGGAGCAACCCTGACAGGTCTGGAAACACCATATATTTT
>TRBV6-5|NA|TRBJ2-3|NA
CASSYSGERTDTQYF
TGTGCCAGCAGTTACTCAGGGGAACGAACAGATACGCAGTATTTT
>TRBV10-1|NA|TRBJ1-1|NA
CASSEGTINTEAFF
TGCGCCAGCAGTGAGGGAACTATTAACACTGAAGCTTTCTTT
>TRBV5-1|NA|TRBJ1-1|few
CASSLGAGRNTEAFF
TGCGCCAGCAGCTTGGGGGCAGGTAGGAACACTGAAGCTTTCTTT
>TRBV18|NA|TRBJ1-1|NA
CASSPTGFPLNTEAFF
TGTGCCAGCTCACCGACAGGTTTCCCTTTGAACACTGAAGCTTTCTTT
>TRBV7-9|NA|TRBJ2-2|NA
CASSRYPNVHRATGELFF
TGTGCCAGCAGCCGTTACCCGAACGTTCACAGGGCCACCGGGGAGCTGTTTTTT
>TRBV12-3/TRBV12-4|TRBD2|TRBJ2-3|NA
CASAPSGRDTQYF
TGTGCCAGCGCCCCTAGCGGGAGGGATACGCAGTATTTT